This TCR beta chain was recorded in a study of shared T cell receptors in the human thymus. CDR1 is MNHEY, CDR2 SMNVEV, per germline (reference sequence). V lost 6 bases to trimming and J lost 0 bases, with 14 bases between them. The CDR3 loop spans 15 amino acids. TCRdb keeps only in-frame clones here, not all; method: immunoSEQ multiplex PCR. The sample comprises about 660,000 clones, 85% to 90% of which are singletons, and approximately 0.011% rests with the top ten. The same sample was also studied in work on human thymus T cells. As reported in that work: Healthy Finnish infants undergoing corrective surgery for congenital heart defects provided the donor material. Obtained as resections during corrective heart surgery, the thymus tissue was then studied. Thymic and blood repertoires appeared to carry a bias in their V and J gene usage. What related research reported was that thymic repertoires overlapped highly among unrelated individuals.

This TCR came from a boy under two years old with a congenital heart defect. Sequencing was done on a sample of thymocytes. This chain links TRBV27 with TRBJ1-1; a weak D match, TRBD1 (6 bases). CDR3 coding DNA: TGTGCCAGCAGAAGGACAGCCCATATGAACACTGAAGCTTTCTTT. This encodes CASRRTAHMNTEAFF.